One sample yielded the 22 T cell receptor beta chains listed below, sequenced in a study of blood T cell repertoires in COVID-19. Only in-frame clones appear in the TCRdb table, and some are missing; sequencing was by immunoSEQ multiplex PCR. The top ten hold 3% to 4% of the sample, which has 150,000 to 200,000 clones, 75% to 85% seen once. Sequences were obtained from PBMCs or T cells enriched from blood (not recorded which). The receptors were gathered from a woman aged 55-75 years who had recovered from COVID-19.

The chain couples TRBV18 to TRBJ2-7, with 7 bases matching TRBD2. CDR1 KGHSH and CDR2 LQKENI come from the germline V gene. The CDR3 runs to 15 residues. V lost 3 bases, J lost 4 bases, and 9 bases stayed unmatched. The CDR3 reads CASSPGGSRSYEQYF. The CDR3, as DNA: TGTGCCAGCTCACCCGGGGGGAGCAGATCTTACGAGCAGTACTTC. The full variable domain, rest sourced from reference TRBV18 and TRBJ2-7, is NAGVMQNPRHLVRRRGQEARLRCSPMKGHSHVYWYRQLPEEGLKFMVYLQKENIIDESGMPKERFSAEFPKEGPSILRIQQVVRGDSAAYFCASSPGGSRSYEQYFGPGTRLTVT.

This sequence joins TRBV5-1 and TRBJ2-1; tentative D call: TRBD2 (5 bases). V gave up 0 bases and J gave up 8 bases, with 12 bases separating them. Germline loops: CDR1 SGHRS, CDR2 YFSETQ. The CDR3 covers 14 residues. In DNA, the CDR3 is TGCGCCAGCAGCTTGGCCTCGGAGGCCGATGAGCAGTTCTTC. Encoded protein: CASSLASEADEQFF.

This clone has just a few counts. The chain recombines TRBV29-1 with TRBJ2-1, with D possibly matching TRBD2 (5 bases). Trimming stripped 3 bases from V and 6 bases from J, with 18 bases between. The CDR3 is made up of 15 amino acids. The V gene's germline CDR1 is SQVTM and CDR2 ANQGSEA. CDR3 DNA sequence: TGCAGCGTTGAGGTTTTGGGAGTCTCAGCCAATGAGCAGTTCTTC. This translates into CSVEVLGVSANEQFF.

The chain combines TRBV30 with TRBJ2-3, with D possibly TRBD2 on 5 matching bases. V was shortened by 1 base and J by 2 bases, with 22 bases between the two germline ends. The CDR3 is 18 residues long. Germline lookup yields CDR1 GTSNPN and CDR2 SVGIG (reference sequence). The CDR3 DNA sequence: TGTGCCTGGAGTGGTTCCTACGTCGCGGGTGGCAACACAGATACGCAGTATTTT. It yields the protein CAWSGSYVAGGNTDTQYF.

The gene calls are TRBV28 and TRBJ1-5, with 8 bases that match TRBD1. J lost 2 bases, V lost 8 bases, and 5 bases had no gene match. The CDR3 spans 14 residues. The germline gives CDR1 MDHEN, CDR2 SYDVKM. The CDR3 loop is CASGTQGGNQPQHF. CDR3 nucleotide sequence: TGTGCCAGCGGAACACAGGGGGGCAATCAGCCCCAGCATTTT.

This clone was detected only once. The CDR3 coding sequence is TGTGCCAGCAGGTACCAGGGGAGCCTAGGACAGCCCCAGCATTTT. Protein sequence: CASRYQGSLGQPQHF. The chain links TRBV6-5 to TRBJ1-5; TRBD1 is a possible D gene (6 bases). The V gene lost 6 bases and the J gene lost 7 bases, with 19 bases spanning the gap. Germline V lookup: CDR1 MNHEY, CDR2 SVGAGI. The CDR3 length is 15 residues.

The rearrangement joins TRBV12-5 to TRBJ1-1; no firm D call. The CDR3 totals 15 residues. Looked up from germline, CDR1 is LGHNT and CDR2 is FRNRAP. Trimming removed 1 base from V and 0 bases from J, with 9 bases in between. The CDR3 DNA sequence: TGTGCTAGTGGTTTGGGATACGGGGTGAACACTGAAGCTTTCTTT. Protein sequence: CASGLGYGVNTEAFF.

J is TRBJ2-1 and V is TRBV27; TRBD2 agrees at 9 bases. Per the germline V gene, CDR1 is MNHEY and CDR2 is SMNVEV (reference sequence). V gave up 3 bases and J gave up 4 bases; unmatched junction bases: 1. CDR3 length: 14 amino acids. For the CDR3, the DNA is TGTGCCAGCAGTTTTAGCGGGGGTTACAATGAGCAGTTCTTC. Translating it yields CASSFSGGYNEQFF.

DNA of the CDR3: TGTGCCAGCGGAACAGGGGTAAAAGGGGCCAACGTCCTGACTTTC. Its translation: CASGTGVKGANVLTF. This chain connects TRBV21-1 to TRBJ2-6; the table assigns TRBD1, which was not confirmed against the DNA. TRBV21-1 is termed a pseudogene. There are 15 residues in the CDR3.

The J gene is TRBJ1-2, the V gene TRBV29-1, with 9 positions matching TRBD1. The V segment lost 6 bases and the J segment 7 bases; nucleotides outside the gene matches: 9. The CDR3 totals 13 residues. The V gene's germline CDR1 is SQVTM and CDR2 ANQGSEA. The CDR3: CSVRQGVAFGYTF. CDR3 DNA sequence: TGCAGCGTCCGACAGGGGGTGGCTTTTGGCTACACCTTC.

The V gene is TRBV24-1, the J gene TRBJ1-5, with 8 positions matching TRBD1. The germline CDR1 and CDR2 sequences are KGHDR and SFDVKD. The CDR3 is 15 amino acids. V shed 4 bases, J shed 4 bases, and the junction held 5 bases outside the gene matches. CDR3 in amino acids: CATSDPRTGNQPQHF. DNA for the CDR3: TGTGCCACCAGTGACCCCCGGACAGGGAATCAGCCCCAGCATTTT.

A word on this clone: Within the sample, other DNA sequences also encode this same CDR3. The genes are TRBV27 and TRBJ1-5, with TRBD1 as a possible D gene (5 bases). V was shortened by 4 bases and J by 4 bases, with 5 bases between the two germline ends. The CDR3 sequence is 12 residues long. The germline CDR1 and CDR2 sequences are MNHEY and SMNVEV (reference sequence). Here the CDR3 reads CASSSGNQPQHF. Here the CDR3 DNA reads TGTGCCAGCAGTTCAGGGAATCAGCCCCAGCATTTT.

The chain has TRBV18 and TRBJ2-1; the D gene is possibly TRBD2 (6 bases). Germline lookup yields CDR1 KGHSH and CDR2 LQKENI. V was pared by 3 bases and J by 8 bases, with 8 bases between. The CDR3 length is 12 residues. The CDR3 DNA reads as TGTGCCAGCTCACCGTGGAGGGATGAGCAGTTCTTC. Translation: CASSPWRDEQFF.

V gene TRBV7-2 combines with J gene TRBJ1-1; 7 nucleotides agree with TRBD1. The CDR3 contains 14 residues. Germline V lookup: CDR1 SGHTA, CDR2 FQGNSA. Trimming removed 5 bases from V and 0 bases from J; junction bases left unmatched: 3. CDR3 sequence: CASSAGTVNTEAFF. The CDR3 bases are TGTGCCAGCAGCGCCGGGACAGTGAACACTGAAGCTTTCTTT.

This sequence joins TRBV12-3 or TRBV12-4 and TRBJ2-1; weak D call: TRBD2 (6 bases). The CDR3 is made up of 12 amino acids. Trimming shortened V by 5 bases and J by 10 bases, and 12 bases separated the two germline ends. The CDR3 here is CASSPDGLEQFF. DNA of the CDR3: TGTGCCAGCAGTCCCGACGGACTAGAGCAGTTCTTC.

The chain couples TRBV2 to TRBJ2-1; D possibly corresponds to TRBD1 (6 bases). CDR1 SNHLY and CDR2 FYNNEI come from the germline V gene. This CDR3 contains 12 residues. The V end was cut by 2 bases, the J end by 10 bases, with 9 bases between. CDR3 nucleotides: TGTGCCAGCAGTGAAAGAAGGGGGGAGCAGTTCTTC. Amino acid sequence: CASSERRGEQFF.

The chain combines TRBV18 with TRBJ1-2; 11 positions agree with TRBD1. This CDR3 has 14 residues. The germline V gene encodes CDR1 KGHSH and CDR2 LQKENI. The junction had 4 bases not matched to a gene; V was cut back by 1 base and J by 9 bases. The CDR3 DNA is TGTGCCAGCTCACCACAGGGACAGGGGGACAGCTACACCTTC. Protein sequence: CASSPQGQGDSYTF.

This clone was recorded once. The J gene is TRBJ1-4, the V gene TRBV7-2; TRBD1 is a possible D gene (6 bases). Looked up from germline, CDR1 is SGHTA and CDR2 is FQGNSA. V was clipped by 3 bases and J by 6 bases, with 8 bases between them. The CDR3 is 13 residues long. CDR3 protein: CASSLGTYEKLFF. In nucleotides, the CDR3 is TGTGCCAGCAGCTTGGGGACATATGAAAAACTGTTTTTT.

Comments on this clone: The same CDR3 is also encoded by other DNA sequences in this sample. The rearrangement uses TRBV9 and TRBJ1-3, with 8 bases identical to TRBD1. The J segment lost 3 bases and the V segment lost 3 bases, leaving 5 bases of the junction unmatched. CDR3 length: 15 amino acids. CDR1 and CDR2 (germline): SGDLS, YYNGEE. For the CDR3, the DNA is TGTGCCAGCAGCGGGACAGGGTTAGGTGGAAACACCATATATTTT. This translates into CASSGTGLGGNTIYF.

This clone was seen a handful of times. The CDR3 DNA follows: TGCGCCAGCAGCTTTCGGACTAGTATCTGGGAGACCCAGTACTTC. It specifies CASSFRTSIWETQYF. The rearrangement uses TRBV4-1 and TRBJ2-5; 7 positions match TRBD2. With V trimmed by 5 bases and J by 5 bases, 11 bases remained unmatched. Looked up from germline, CDR1 is MGHRA and CDR2 is YSYEKL. This CDR3 has 15 amino acids.

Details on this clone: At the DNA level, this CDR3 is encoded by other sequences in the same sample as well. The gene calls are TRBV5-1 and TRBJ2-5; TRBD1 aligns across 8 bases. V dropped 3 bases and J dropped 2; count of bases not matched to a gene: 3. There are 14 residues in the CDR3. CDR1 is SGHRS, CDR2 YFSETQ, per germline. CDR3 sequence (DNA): TGCGCCAGCAGCTGGGGACAGGCTCAAGAGACCCAGTACTTC. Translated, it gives CASSWGQAQETQYF.

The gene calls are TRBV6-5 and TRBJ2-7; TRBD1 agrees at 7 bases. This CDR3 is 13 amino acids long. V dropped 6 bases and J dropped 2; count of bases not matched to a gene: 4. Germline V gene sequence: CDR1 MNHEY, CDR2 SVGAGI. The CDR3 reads CASSGTAPYEQYF. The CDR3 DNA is TGTGCCAGCAGCGGGACAGCCCCCTACGAGCAGTACTTC.